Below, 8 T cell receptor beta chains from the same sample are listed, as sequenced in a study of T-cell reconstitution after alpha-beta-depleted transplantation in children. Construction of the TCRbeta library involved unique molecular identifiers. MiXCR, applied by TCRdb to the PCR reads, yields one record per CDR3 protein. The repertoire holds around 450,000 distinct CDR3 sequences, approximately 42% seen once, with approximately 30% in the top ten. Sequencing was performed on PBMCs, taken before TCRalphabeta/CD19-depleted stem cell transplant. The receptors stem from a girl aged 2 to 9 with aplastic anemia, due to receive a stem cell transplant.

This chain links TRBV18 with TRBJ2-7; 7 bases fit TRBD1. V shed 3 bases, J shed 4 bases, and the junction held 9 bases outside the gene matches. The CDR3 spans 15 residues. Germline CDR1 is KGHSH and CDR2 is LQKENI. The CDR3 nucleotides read TGTGCCAGCTCACCTACAGGGGACGGCCCTTACGAGCAGTACTTC. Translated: CASSPTGDGPYEQYF.

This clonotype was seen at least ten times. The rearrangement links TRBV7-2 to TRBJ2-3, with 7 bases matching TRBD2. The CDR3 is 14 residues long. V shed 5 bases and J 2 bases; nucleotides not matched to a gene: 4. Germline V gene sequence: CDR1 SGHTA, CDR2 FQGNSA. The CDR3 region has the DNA TGTGCCAGCAGCCTTAGCGGGCTCACAGATACGCAGTATTTT. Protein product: CASSLSGLTDTQYF.

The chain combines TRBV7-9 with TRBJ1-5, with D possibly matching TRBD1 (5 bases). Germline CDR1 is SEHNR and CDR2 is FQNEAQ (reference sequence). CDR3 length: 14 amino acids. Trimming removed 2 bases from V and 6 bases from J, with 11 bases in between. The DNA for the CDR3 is TGTGCCAGCAGCTTAAGCCAGGGCGGTCAGCCCCAGCATTTT. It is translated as CASSLSQGGQPQHF.

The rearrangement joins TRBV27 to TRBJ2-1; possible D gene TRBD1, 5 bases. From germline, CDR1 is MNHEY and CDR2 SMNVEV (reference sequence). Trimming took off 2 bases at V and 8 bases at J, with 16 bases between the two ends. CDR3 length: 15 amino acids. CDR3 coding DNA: TGTGCCAGCAGTTTAAGGTCCGACAGTCGGGATGAGCAGTTCTTC. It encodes CASSLRSDSRDEQFF.

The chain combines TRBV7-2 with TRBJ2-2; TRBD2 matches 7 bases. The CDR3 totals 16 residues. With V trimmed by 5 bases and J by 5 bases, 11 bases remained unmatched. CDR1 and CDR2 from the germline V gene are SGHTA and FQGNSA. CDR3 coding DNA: TGTGCCAGCAGCCCAAACGCGGGGGAGACGACCGGGGAGCTGTTTTTT. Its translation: CASSPNAGETTGELFF.

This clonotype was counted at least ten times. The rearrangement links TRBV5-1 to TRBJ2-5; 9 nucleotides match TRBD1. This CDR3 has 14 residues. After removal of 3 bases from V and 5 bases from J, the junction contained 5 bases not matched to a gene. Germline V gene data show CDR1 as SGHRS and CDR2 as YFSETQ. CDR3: CASSSGQGEETQYF. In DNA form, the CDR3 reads TGCGCCAGCAGCTCGGGACAGGGTGAGGAGACCCAGTACTTC. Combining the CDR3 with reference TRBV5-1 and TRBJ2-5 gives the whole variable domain KAGVTQTPRYLIKTRGQQVTLSCSPISGHRSVSWYQQTPGQGLQFLFEYFSETQRNKGNFPGRFSGRQFSNSRSEMNVSTLELGDSALYLCASSSGQGEETQYFGPGTRLLVL.

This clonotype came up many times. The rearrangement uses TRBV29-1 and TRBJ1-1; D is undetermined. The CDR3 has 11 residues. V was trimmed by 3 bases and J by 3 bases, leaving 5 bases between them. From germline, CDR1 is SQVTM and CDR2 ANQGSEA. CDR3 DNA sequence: TGCAGCGTTGAGGTGTACACTGAAGCTTTCTTT. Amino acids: CSVEVYTEAFF.

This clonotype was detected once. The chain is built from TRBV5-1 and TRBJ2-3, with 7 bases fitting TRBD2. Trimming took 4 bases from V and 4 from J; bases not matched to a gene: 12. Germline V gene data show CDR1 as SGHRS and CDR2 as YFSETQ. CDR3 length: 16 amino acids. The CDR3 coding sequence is TGCGCCAGCAGCCCTTCAGCGGGGAGTTTACCAGATACGCAGTATTTT. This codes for CASSPSAGSLPDTQYF. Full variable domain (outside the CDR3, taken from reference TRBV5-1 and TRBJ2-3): KAGVTQTPRYLIKTRGQQVTLSCSPISGHRSVSWYQQTPGQGLQFLFEYFSETQRNKGNFPGRFSGRQFSNSRSEMNVSTLELGDSALYLCASSPSAGSLPDTQYFGPGTRLTVL.